The clone carrying this TCR beta chain was detected only a few times. Antigen specificity is unknown. The data belong to a study of CD8+ T cells in alopecia areata. Following RNA extraction, reverse transcription yielded cDNA that acted as the sequencing template. Repertoires were generated with immunoSEQ multiplex PCR, while TCRdb's copy carries only in-frame clones and drops some. The table has fewer than 150,000 clones, over 50% seen once; the top ten hold less than 5.5%. Study-level findings and limits: With patients, TCR sharing proved less clear than in mice, a difference possibly related to HLA.

This receptor was identified in a human donor with alopecia areata. Sequenced material: CD4+ T cells sorted from blood, taken at week 0.

The CDR3 reads CSVERGDRGRETQYF. The CDR3 nucleotides are TGCAGCGTTGAAAGAGGGGACAGGGGGAGGGAGACCCAGTACTTC. The chain recombines TRBV29-1 with TRBJ2-5; 11 nucleotides agree with TRBD1. CDR1 and CDR2 (germline): SQVTM, ANQGSEA. V gave up 2 bases and J gave up 5 bases; unmatched junction bases: 7. The CDR3 spans 15 residues.